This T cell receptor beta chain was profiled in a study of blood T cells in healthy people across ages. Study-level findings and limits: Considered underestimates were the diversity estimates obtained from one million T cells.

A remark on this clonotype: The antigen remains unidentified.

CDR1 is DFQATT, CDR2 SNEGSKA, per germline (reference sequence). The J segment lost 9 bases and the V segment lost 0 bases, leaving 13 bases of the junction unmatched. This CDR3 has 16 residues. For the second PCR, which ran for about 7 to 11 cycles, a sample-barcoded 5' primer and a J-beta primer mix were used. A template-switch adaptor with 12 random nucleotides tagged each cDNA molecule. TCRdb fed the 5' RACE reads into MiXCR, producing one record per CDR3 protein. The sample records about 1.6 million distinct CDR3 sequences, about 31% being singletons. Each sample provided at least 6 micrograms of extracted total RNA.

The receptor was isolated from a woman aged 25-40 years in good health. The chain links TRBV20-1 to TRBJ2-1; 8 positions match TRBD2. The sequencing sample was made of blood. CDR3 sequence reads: CSARDSLPAGVREQFF. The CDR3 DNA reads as TGCAGTGCTAGAGATTCGCTCCCAGCGGGAGTACGTGAGCAGTTCTTC.